This T cell receptor (beta chain) was sequenced in a study of shared clonotypes between healthy human individuals. About the study: The donors, two women and three men, were aged 18 to 49.

For this clone: Antigen unknown.

This was a deep-level run. TCRdb's copy holds only in-frame clones and misses some; the assay was immunoSEQ multiplex PCR. The sample records some 2.3 million clones, approximately 93% being singletons. From CD4+ cells came CD45RA+ naive and CD45RA-negative memory subsets. Findings of the study overall: Several donors held about 4.6% of naive CD4 clonotypes in common.

This CDR3 is 13 amino acids long. Looked up from germline, CDR1 is KGHSH and CDR2 is LQKENI. V was pared by 6 bases and J by 1 base, with 2 bases of the junction left unmatched. The origin of this receptor is a man between 18 and 29 years old in good health. Some clones in this sample may be carry-over from other donors' samples. The V and J genes are TRBV18 and TRBJ2-5, with 7 nucleotides matching TRBD1. The sample comprised naive CD4+ T cells from PBMCs. Subset in this sample: CD45RA+ positively selected. The CDR3 DNA reads as TGTGCCAGCTCGGGACAGCCCCAAGAGACCCAGTACTTC. Translated: CASSGQPQETQYF.